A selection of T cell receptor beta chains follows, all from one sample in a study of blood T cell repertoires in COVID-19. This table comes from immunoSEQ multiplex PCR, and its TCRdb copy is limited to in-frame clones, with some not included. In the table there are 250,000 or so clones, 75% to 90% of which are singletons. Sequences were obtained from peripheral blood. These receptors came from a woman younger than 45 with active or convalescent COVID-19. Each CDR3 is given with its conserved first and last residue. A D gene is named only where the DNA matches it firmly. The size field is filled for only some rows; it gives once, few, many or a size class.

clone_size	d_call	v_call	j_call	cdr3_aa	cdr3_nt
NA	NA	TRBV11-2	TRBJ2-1	CASSLAPGYNEQFF	TGTGCCAGCAGCTTAGCCCCAGGCTACAATGAGCAGTTCTTC
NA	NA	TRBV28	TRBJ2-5	CASSFGGRLYQETQYF	TGTGCCAGCAGTTTCGGCGGCCGACTGTACCAAGAGACCCAGTACTTC
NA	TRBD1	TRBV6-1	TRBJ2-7	CASSEGYGGRGFHEQYF	TGTGCCAGCAGTGAAGGCTACGGTGGCAGGGGGTTCCACGAGCAGTACTTC
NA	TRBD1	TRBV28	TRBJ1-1	CASSSTGLDTEAFF	TGTGCCAGCTCGTCGACAGGGTTGGACACTGAAGCTTTCTTT
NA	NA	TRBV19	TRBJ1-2	CASRLDSNYGYTF	TGTGCCAGTAGGCTGGACAGTAACTATGGCTACACCTTC
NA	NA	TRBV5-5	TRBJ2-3	CASSLGAATDTQYF	TGTGCCAGCAGCTTGGGGGCAGCCACAGATACGCAGTATTTT
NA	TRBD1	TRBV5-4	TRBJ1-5	CASSLGGGGQEVNQPQHF	TGTGCCAGCAGCTTGGGAGGTGGGGGACAGGAGGTGAATCAGCCCCAGCATTTT
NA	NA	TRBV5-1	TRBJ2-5	CASSTNRETQYF	TGCGCCAGCAGCACAAACAGGGAGACCCAGTACTTC
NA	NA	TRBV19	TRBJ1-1	CASSWALNTEAFF	TGTGCCAGTAGTTGGGCCCTGAACACTGAAGCTTTCTTT
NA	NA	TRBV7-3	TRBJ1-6	CASSLQGYNSPLHF	TGTGCCAGCAGCTTACAGGGGTACAATTCACCCCTCCACTTT
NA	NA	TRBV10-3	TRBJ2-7	CAISEGLGTYEQYF	TGTGCCATCAGTGAGGGTCTCGGTACCTACGAGCAGTACTTC
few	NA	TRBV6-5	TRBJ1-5	CASHLRGFGNQPQHF	TGTGCCAGCCACCTTCGCGGTTTTGGCAATCAGCCCCAGCATTTT
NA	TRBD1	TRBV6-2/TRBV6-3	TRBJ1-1	CASSYMTGSAEAFF	TGTGCCAGCAGTTATATGACAGGGAGCGCTGAAGCTTTCTTT
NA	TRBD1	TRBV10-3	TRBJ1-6	CAISTGQGGLEGNSPLHF	TGTGCCATCAGCACGGGACAGGGGGGACTTGAGGGGAATTCACCCCTCCACTTT
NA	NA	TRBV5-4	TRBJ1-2	CASSLDAQGIRGYTF	TGTGCCAGCAGCCTCGACGCTCAGGGGATACGAGGCTACACCTTC
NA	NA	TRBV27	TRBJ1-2	CASSLFTGHYGYTF	TGTGCCAGCAGTTTATTCACAGGGCATTATGGCTACACCTTC
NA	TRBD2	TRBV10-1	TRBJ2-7	CASSDPTSGSYEQYF	TGCGCCAGCAGTGACCCCACTAGCGGGTCCTACGAGCAGTACTTC
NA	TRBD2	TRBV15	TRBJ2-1	CATSRELAGRGMQFF	TGTGCCACCAGCAGAGAACTAGCGGGGAGAGGGATGCAGTTCTTC
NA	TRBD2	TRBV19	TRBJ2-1	CASSMTSGGTSSYNEQFF	TGTGCCAGTAGTATGACTAGCGGGGGGACGAGCTCCTACAATGAGCAGTTCTTC
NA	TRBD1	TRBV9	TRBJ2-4	CASSATGGAKNIQYF	TGTGCCAGCAGCGCCACAGGGGGTGCCAAAAACATTCAGTACTTC
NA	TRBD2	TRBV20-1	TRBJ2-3	CSASWASGATDTQYF	TGCAGTGCTAGTTGGGCTAGCGGGGCGACAGATACGCAGTATTTT
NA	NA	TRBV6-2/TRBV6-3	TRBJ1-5	CASSYSLGRRNSNQPQHF	TGTGCCAGCAGTTACTCCCTCGGACGGAGGAATAGCAATCAGCCCCAGCATTTT
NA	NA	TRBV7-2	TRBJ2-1	CASSKVRGSMYNEQFF	TGTGCCAGCAGCAAGGTCAGGGGTTCTATGTACAATGAGCAGTTCTTC
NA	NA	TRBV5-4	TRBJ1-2	CASSLPRGGYGYTF	TGTGCCAGCAGCTTACCCAGGGGCGGTTATGGCTACACCTTC
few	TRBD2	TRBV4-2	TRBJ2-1	CASSQDRISPSGGANEQFF	TGTGCCAGCAGCCAAGATCGGATTAGTCCTAGCGGGGGGGCCAATGAGCAGTTCTTC